The sequence of this T cell receptor beta chain was determined in a study of blood T cell repertoires in COVID-19. There are 15 residues in the CDR3. The germline gives CDR1 SGHVS, CDR2 FQNEAQ. Trimming stripped 5 bases from V and 6 bases from J, with 20 bases between. The data were produced by immunoSEQ multiplex PCR, yet TCRdb's version contains in-frame clones alone and is incomplete. The sample shows hundreds of thousands of clones, 83% of them seen only once. The sequence was obtained from a woman between 45 and 60 years old with acute or convalescent COVID-19. The specimen sequenced was peripheral blood. V and J are TRBV7-8 and TRBJ2-7; maybe TRBD1 (7 bases). CDR3 coding DNA: TGTGCCAGCAGCCGCGGGACAGCATCTTGGGGCGAGCAGTACTTC. It encodes CASSRGTASWGEQYF. The whole variable domain, filled in from reference TRBV7-8 and TRBJ2-7, reads GAGVSQSPRYKVAKRGQDVALRCDPISGHVSLFWYQQALGQGPEFLTYFQNEAQLDKSGLPSDRFFAERPEGSVSTLKIQRTQQEDSAVYLCASSRGTASWGEQYFGPGTRLTVT.